The 11 T cell receptor beta chains given below trace back to one sample, sequenced in a study of T cells in Graves' hyperthyroidism and ophthalmopathy. What was amplified from RNA transcripts were TCR beta CDR3 regions. First-round RT-PCR with HTBI primers amplified the TCR CDR3 region. Using its own MiXCR run on the multiplex PCR reads, TCRdb lists one record per CDR3 protein. This table has fewer than 110,000 distinct CDR3 sequences, roughly 47% appearing once. The sequencing input was blood. Receptors were obtained from a man in his forties with Graves' hyperthyroidism.

This clonotype was detected many times. The V and J genes are TRBV6-5 and TRBJ1-1; possibly TRBD1 for D (5 bases). Germline CDR1 is MNHEY and CDR2 is SVGAGI. This CDR3 has 11 residues. V lost 5 bases and J lost 7, with 8 bases in between. CDR3 DNA sequence: TGTGCCAGCAGTAGGGGCAGTGAAGCTTTCTTT. It encodes CASSRGSEAFF.

The chain couples TRBV2 to TRBJ1-2, with a tentative D call TRBD1 (5 bases). This CDR3 contains 18 residues. From germline, CDR1 is SNHLY and CDR2 FYNNEI. Trimming took 2 bases from V and 8 from J, leaving 27 bases between them. The CDR3 DNA follows: TGTGCCAGCAGTGAATCCGGGGGGTCGAGGGAGACCCTGCGAGGCTACACCTTC. Translating it yields CASSESGGSRETLRGYTF.

The genes are TRBV9 and TRBJ1-1, with D possibly matching TRBD1 (5 bases). Between the trimmed V and J ends, which lost 0 bases and 7 bases, there was a span of 7 bases. Germline-derived CDR1 and CDR2 are SGDLS and YYNGEE. The CDR3 is made up of 12 amino acids. CDR3 nucleotide sequence: TGTGCCAGCAGCGTAGGGGGCCTTGAAGCTTTCTTT. It codes for CASSVGGLEAFF.

This clonotype was found a few times. The chain joins TRBV27 to TRBJ1-1, with a weak D call TRBD1 (5 bases). V lost 5 bases and J 0 bases, leaving 19 bases between the germline ends. The CDR3 runs 17 residues. From germline, CDR1 is MNHEY and CDR2 SMNVEV (reference sequence). This CDR3 reads CASSPRSGLVMNTEAFF. The CDR3 region has the DNA TGTGCCAGCAGTCCTCGGTCAGGGTTAGTCATGAACACTGAAGCTTTCTTT.

This clonotype was seen a few times. V is TRBV28 and J is TRBJ1-3; D unclear. Trimming removed 2 bases at V and 4 bases at J, with 9 bases between. CDR1 and CDR2 (germline): MDHEN, SYDVKM. This CDR3 has 14 residues. Written as DNA, the CDR3 is TGTGCCAGCAGTTTAATCTTTGGGGGAAACACCATATATTTT. It yields the protein CASSLIFGGNTIYF.

This clonotype appeared many times. The chain uses TRBV28 and TRBJ1-2; no clear D gene. In germline, CDR1 is MDHEN, CDR2 SYDVKM. The CDR3 is 13 amino acids. V gave up 7 bases and J gave up 0 bases, with 9 bases separating them. The CDR3 DNA follows: TGTGCCAGCATTGAGGACCCTAACTATGGCTACACCTTC. Protein product: CASIEDPNYGYTF.

V is TRBV11-3 and J is TRBJ1-5, with 7 nucleotides matching TRBD1. Germline V CDR1 and CDR2: SGHNT, YENEEA. This CDR3 has 14 amino acids. With 6 bases clipped from V and 10 bases from J, the junction kept 12 bases outside the gene matches. The CDR3 spells CASSRQGGNSPQHF. In nucleotides, the CDR3 is TGTGCCAGCAGTCGACAGGGCGGTAATTCACCCCAGCATTTT.

This clonotype was counted once. The rearrangement links TRBV7-2 to TRBJ2-1; 8 bases match TRBD2. The CDR3 is made up of 12 amino acids. Germline CDR1 is SGHTA and CDR2 is FQGNSA. The trim removed 2 bases at V and 12 bases at J, leaving 3 bases unmatched. CDR3 protein: CASSLFAGGQFF. CDR3 DNA sequence: TGTGCCAGCAGCTTATTCGCGGGGGGGCAGTTCTTC.

This clonotype was observed at least ten times. V and J are TRBV6-6 and TRBJ1-4; D possibly corresponds to TRBD1 (5 bases). Germline V gene sequence: CDR1 MNHNY, CDR2 SVGAGI (reference sequence). There are 13 residues in the CDR3. V lost 6 bases and J lost 5, with 10 bases in between. The CDR3 region has the DNA TGTGCCAGCAGCCACAGACAGAATGAAAAACTGTTTTTT. It encodes CASSHRQNEKLFF.

This clonotype was counted ten times or more. The V and J genes are TRBV4-1 and TRBJ2-1; 11 nucleotides line up with TRBD1. The V segment lost 3 bases and the J segment 6 bases; nucleotides outside the gene matches: 4. Germline V gene sequence: CDR1 MGHRA, CDR2 YSYEKL. The length of the CDR3 is 15 residues. For the CDR3, the DNA is TGCGCCAGCAGCCACACCGGGACAGGGGGCAATGAGCAGTTCTTC. Its protein is CASSHTGTGGNEQFF.

This clonotype was counted between two and nine times. The chain links TRBV3-1 to TRBJ1-1; D is undetermined. Germline V gene data show CDR1 as LGHDT and CDR2 as YNNKEL (reference sequence). This CDR3 comprises 13 residues. V was shortened by 4 bases and J by 1 base, with 7 bases between the two germline ends. The CDR3 protein is CASSRRTNTEAFF. CDR3 in DNA: TGTGCCAGCAGCCGGAGAACGAACACTGAAGCTTTCTTT.